The 9 T cell receptor beta chains below come from one sample, sequenced in a study of chemoradiotherapy in HPV16-positive cancers. Profiling relied on immunoSEQ multiplex PCR, and the TCRdb table lists in-frame clones only, not all of them. This table holds 1,800 or so clones, approximately 92% found once. This specimen consisted of tumor tissue, obtained from a patient who underwent chemoradiotherapy. These receptors were taken from a human donor with HPV-associated anogenital cancer.

The chain joins TRBV19 to TRBJ1-1; a weak D match, TRBD1 (6 bases). The CDR3 totals 13 residues. Germline lookup yields CDR1 LNHDA and CDR2 SQIVND (reference sequence). Trimming pared 5 bases from V and 4 bases from J, leaving 11 bases between. The CDR3 DNA sequence: TGTGCCAGTAGTCGACAGGTGGGCACTGAAGCTTTCTTT. Translation: CASSRQVGTEAFF.

The chain carries TRBV10-3 and TRBJ2-2; TRBD2 agrees at 11 bases. Looked up from germline, CDR1 is ENHRY and CDR2 is SYGVKD. V gave up 0 bases and J gave up 0 bases; unmatched junction bases: 6. The CDR3 spans 19 residues. CDR3 protein: CAISESRLAGGSNTGELFF. CDR3 bases: TGTGCCATCAGTGAGTCGCGGCTAGCGGGAGGTTCGAACACCGGGGAGCTGTTTTTT.

The chain carries TRBV28 and TRBJ1-6, with D unclear. The germline gives CDR1 MDHEN, CDR2 SYDVKM. V was clipped by 1 base and J by 5 bases, with 9 bases between them. The length of the CDR3 is 15 residues. CDR3 DNA sequence: TGTGCCAGCAGTTTATACTCGGGGAATAATTCACCCCTCCACTTT. Translated: CASSLYSGNNSPLHF.

The genes are TRBV28 and TRBJ2-5, with 11 positions matching TRBD2. CDR3 length: 14 amino acids. Germline CDR1 reads MDHEN; CDR2 reads SYDVKM. The junction had 5 bases not matched to a gene; V was cut back by 6 bases and J by 5 bases. The CDR3 region has the DNA TGTGCCAGCAGCAGACTAGCGGGGTTGGAGACCCAGTACTTC. Its translation: CASSRLAGLETQYF. The full variable domain, completed using reference TRBV28 and TRBJ2-5, is DVKVTQSSRYLVKRTGEKVFLECVQDMDHENMFWYRQDPGLGLRLIYFSYDVKMKEKGDIPEGYSVSREKKERFSLILESASTNQTSMYLCASSRLAGLETQYFGPGTRLLVL.

This rearrangement joins TRBV7-2 to TRBJ1-2; 9 nucleotides agree with TRBD1. Germline V gives CDR1 SGHTA, CDR2 FQGNSA. V shed 5 bases, J shed 8 bases, and the junction held 12 bases outside the gene matches. The length of the CDR3 is 15 residues. This CDR3 reads CASSGTKGTGKGYTF. CDR3 sequence (DNA): TGTGCCAGCAGCGGCACGAAAGGGACAGGGAAGGGCTACACCTTC.

The V gene is TRBV27, the J gene TRBJ1-5, with TRBD1 matching 8 bases. The germline V gene has CDR1 MNHEY and CDR2 SMNVEV (reference sequence). The CDR3 extends over 18 amino acids. With 0 bases clipped from V and 2 bases from J, the junction kept 9 bases outside the gene matches. CDR3 coding DNA: TGTGCCAGCAGTTTATCGATCCCCGACAGGGGAGGCAATCAGCCCCAGCATTTT. It is translated as CASSLSIPDRGGNQPQHF.

The chain couples TRBV19 to TRBJ2-7, with 7 bases that match TRBD2. The junction had 8 bases not matched to a gene; V was cut back by 3 bases and J by 6 bases. The CDR3 extends over 14 amino acids. Germline CDR1 and CDR2: LNHDA and SQIVND (reference sequence). The CDR3: CASSIREAGIEQYF. The CDR3 bases are TGTGCCAGTAGTATTCGGGAGGCAGGGATCGAGCAGTACTTC.

The chain couples TRBV4-3 to TRBJ2-1; 7 nucleotides line up with TRBD2. The CDR3 is 17 residues long. Germline lookup yields CDR1 LGHNA and CDR2 YSLEER. V was clipped by 4 bases and J by 3 bases; unmatched bases: 12. CDR3 amino acids: CASSPNVGGWVYNEQFF. DNA of the CDR3: TGCGCCAGCAGCCCTAACGTGGGGGGGTGGGTCTACAATGAGCAGTTCTTC.

This clone was picked up one time. The rearrangement links TRBV7-9 to TRBJ2-7, with D unresolved. The CDR3 loop spans 13 amino acids. Germline V gives CDR1 SEHNR, CDR2 FQNEAQ (reference sequence). The germline V and J ends were trimmed by 5 bases and 4 bases, with 12 bases remaining between them. DNA for the CDR3: TGTGCCAGCAGCACGGAAAACCTATACGAGCAGTACTTC. Its protein is CASSTENLYEQYF.